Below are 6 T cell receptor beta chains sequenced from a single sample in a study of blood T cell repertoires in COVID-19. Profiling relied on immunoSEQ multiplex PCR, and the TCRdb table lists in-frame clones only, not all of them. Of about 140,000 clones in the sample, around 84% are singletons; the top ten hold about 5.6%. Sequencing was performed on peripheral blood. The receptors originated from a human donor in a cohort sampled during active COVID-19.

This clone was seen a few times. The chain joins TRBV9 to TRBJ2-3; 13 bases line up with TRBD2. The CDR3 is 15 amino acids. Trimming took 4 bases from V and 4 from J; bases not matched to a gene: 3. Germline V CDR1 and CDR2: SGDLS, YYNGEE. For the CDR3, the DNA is TGTGCCAGCAGCAAGACTAGCGGGGGGCCAGATACGCAGTATTTT. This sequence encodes CASSKTSGGPDTQYF. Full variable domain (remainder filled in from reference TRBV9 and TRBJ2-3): DSGVTQTPKHLITATGQRVTLRCSPRSGDLSVYWYQQSLDQGLQFLIQYYNGEERAKGNILERFSAQQFPDLHSELNLSSLELGDSALYFCASSKTSGGPDTQYFGPGTRLTVL.

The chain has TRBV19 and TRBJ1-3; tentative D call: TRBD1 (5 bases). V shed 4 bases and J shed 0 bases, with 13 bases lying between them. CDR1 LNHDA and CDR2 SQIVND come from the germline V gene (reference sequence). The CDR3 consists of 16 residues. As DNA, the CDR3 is TGTGCCAGTAGTACTAACTACAGGATCTCTGGAAACACCATATATTTT. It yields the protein CASSTNYRISGNTIYF.

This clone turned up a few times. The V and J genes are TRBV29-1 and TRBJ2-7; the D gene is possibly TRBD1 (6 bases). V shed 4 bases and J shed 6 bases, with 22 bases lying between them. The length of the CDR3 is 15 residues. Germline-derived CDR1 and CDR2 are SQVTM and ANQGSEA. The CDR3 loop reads CSVVGQGTVGGEQYF. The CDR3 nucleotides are TGCAGCGTTGTAGGTCAGGGGACCGTGGGCGGCGAGCAGTACTTC.

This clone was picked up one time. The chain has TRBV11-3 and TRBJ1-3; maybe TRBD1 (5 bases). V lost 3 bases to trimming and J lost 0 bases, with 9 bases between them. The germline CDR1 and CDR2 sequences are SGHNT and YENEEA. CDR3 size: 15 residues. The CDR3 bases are TGTGCCAGCAGCTTGGGGGGAAGCTCTGGAAACACCATATATTTT. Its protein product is CASSLGGSSGNTIYF.

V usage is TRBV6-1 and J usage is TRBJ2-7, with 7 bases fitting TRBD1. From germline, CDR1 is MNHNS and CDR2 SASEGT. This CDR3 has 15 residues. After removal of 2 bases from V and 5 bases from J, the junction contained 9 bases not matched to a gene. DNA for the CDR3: TGTGCCAGCAGTGAAAGGGAGACAGGGCTAAACGAGCAGTACTTC. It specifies CASSERETGLNEQYF.

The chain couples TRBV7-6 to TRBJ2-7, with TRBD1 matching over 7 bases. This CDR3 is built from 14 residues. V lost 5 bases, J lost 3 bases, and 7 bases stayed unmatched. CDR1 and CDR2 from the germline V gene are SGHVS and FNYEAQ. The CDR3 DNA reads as TGTGCCAGCAGCCCAGGGGGACAGAGCTACGAGCAGTACTTC. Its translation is CASSPGGQSYEQYF.